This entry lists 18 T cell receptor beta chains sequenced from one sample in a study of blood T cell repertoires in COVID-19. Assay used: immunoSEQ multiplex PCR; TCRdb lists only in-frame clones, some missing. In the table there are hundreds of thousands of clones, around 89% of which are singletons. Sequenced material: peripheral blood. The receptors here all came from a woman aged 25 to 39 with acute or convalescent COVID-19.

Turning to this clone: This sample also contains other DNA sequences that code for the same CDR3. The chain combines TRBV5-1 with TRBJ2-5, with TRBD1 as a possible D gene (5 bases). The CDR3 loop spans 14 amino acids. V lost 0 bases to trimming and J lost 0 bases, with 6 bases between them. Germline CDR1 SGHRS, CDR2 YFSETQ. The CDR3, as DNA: TGCGCCAGCAGCTTGGGGACAAACCAAGAGACCCAGTACTTC. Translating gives CASSLGTNQETQYF.

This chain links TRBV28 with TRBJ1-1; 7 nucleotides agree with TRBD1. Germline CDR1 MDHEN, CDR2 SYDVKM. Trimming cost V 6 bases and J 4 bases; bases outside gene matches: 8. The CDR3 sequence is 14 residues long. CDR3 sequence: CASSLQGLSTEAFF. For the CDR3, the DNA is TGTGCCAGCAGCCTACAGGGGCTGAGCACTGAAGCTTTCTTT.

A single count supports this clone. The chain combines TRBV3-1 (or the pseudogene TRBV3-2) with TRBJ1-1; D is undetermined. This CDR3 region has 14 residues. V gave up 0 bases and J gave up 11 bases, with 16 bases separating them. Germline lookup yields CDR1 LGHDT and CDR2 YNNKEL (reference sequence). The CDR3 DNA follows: TGTGCCAGCAGCCAAGATATGGCTATAGGGAGGGCTTTCTTT. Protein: CASSQDMAIGRAFF.

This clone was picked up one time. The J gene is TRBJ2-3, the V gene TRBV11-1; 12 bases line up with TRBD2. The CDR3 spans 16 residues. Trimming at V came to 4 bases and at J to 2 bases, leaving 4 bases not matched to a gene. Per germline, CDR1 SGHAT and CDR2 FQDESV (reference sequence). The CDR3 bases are TGTGCCAGCAGCTCCGGACTAGCGGGGAACACAGATACGCAGTATTTT. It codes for CASSSGLAGNTDTQYF.

The CDR3 protein is CASSFVSRVETQYF. For the CDR3, the DNA is TGTGCCAGCAGTTTCGTCAGCCGGGTCGAGACCCAGTACTTC. The rearrangement joins TRBV28 to TRBJ2-5, with D unresolved. V lost 3 bases, J lost 5 bases, and 13 bases lay in between. The CDR3 has 14 residues. CDR1 and CDR2 (germline): MDHEN, SYDVKM. Using reference TRBV28 and TRBJ2-5 for the parts outside the CDR3, the full variable domain is DVKVTQSSRYLVKRTGEKVFLECVQDMDHENMFWYRQDPGLGLRLIYFSYDVKMKEKGDIPEGYSVSREKKERFSLILESASTNQTSMYLCASSFVSRVETQYFGPGTRLLVL.

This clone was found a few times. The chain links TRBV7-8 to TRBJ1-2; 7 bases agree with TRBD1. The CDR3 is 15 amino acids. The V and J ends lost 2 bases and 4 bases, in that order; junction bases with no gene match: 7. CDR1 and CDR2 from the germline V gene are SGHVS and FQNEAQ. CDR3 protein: CASSLTRDRPYGYTF. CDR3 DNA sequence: TGTGCCAGCAGCTTAACCCGGGACAGACCCTATGGCTACACCTTC. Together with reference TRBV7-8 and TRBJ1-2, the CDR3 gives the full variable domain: GAGVSQSPRYKVAKRGQDVALRCDPISGHVSLFWYQQALGQGPEFLTYFQNEAQLDKSGLPSDRFFAERPEGSVSTLKIQRTQQEDSAVYLCASSLTRDRPYGYTFGSGTRLTVV.

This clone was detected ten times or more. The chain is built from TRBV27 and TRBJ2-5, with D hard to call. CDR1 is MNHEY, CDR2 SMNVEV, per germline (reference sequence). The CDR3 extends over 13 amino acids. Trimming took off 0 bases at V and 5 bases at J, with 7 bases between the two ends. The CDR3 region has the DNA TGTGCCAGCAGTTTATCACCGGTGGAGACCCAGTACTTC. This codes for CASSLSPVETQYF.

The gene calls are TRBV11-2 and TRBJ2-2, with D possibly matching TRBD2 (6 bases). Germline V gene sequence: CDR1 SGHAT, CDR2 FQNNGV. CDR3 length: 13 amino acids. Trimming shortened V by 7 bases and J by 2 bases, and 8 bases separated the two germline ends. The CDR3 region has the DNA TGTGCCAGCACCGGGACTAACACCGGGGAGCTGTTTTTT. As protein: CASTGTNTGELFF.

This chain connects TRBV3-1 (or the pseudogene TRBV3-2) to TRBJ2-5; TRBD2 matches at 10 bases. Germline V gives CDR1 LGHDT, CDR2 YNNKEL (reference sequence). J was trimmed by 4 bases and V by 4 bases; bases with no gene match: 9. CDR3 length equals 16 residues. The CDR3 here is CASSPQVAGGGETQYF. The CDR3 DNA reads TGTGCCAGCAGCCCCCAAGTAGCGGGGGGCGGAGAGACCCAGTACTTC.

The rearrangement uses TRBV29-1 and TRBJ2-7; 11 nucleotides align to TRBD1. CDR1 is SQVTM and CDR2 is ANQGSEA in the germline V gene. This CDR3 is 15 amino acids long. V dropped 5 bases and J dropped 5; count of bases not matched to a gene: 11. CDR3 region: CSVYRDRGYANEQYF. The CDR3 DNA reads TGCAGCGTTTACCGGGACAGGGGGTATGCAAACGAGCAGTACTTC.

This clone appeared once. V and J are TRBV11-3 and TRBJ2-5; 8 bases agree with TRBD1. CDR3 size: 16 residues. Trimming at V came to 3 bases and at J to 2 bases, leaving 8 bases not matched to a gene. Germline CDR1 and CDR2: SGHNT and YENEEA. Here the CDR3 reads CASSLGQVGAQETQYF. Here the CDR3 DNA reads TGTGCCAGCAGCTTGGGACAGGTCGGGGCACAAGAGACCCAGTACTTC.

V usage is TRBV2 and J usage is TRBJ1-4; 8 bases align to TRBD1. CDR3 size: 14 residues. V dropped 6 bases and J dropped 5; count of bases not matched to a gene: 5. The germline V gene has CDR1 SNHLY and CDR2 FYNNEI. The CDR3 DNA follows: TGTGCCAGCAGCGCAGGGGGCAAAAATGAAAAACTGTTTTTT. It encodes CASSAGGKNEKLFF.

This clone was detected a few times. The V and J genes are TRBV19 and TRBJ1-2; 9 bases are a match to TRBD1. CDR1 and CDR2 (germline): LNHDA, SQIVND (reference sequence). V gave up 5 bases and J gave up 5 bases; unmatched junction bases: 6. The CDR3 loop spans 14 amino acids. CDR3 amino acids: CASSSDRGYYGYTF. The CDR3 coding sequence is TGTGCCAGTAGTTCGGACAGGGGCTATTATGGCTACACCTTC. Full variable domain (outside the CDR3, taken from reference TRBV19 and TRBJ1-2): DGGITQSPKYLFRKEGQNVTLSCEQNLNHDAMYWYRQDPGQGLRLIYYSQIVNDFQKGDIAEGYSVSREKKESFPLTVTSAQKNPTAFYLCASSSDRGYYGYTFGSGTRLTVV.

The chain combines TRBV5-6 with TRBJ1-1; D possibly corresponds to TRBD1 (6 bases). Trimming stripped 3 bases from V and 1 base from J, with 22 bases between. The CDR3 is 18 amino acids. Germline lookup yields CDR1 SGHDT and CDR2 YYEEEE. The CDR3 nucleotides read TGTGCCAGCAGCTGGGGGGGGATGTTTGGGACACAGAACACTGAAGCTTTCTTT. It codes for CASSWGGMFGTQNTEAFF.

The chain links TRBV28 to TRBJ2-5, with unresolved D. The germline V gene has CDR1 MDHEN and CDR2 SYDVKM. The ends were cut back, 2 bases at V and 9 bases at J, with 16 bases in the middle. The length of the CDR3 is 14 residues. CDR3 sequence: CASSLGSIPPAQYF. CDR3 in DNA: TGTGCCAGCAGTTTAGGTTCCATCCCTCCGGCCCAGTACTTC. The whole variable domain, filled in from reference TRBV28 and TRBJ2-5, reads DVKVTQSSRYLVKRTGEKVFLECVQDMDHENMFWYRQDPGLGLRLIYFSYDVKMKEKGDIPEGYSVSREKKERFSLILESASTNQTSMYLCASSLGSIPPAQYFGPGTRLLVL.

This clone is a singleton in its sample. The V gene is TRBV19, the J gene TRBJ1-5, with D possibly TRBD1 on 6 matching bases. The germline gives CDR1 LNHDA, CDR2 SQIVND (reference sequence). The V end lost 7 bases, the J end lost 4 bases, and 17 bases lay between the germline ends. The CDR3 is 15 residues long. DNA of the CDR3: TGTGCCAGTACGGAACAGGGTCTGGGGAATCAGCCCCAGCATTTT. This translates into CASTEQGLGNQPQHF. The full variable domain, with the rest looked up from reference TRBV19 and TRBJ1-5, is DGGITQSPKYLFRKEGQNVTLSCEQNLNHDAMYWYRQDPGQGLRLIYYSQIVNDFQKGDIAEGYSVSREKKESFPLTVTSAQKNPTAFYLCASTEQGLGNQPQHFGDGTRLSIL.

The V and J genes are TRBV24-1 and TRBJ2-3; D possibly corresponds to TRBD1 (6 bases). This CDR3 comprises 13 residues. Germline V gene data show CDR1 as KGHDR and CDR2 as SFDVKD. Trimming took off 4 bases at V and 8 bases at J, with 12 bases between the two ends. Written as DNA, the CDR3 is TGTGCCACCAGTGAGGGGGCCATCAGTACGCAGTATTTT. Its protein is CATSEGAISTQYF.

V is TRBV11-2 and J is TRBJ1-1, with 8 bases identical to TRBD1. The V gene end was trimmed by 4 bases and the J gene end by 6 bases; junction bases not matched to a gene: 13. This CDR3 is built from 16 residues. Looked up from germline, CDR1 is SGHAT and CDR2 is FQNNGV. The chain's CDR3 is CASSSRGQAGAAEAFF. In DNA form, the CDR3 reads TGTGCCAGCAGCTCCAGGGGACAGGCTGGGGCCGCTGAAGCTTTCTTT.